Listed below are T cell receptor beta chains from one sample, sequenced in a study of radiotherapy plus CTLA-4 blockade in lung cancer. Sequenced by immunoSEQ multiplex PCR; TCRdb stores in-frame clones only, minus some. The sample yields more than 90,000 clones, roughly 80% seen once. The sequencing here drew on peripheral blood, taken from a patient treated with radiotherapy plus ipilimumab. The receptor set was obtained from a human donor with non-small cell lung cancer who had a partial response to radiotherapy plus ipilimumab. Both conserved end residues are part of each CDR3. A D gene is named only where the DNA matches it firmly. A row's size may be missing; if present it is once, few, many or a size class.

v_gene	abundance	j_gene	d_gene	CDR3nt	CDR3aa
TRBV30	NA	TRBJ2-2	NA	TGTGCCTGGAGCCGGTGGGGGGAGCCCGGGGAGCTGTTTTTT	CAWSRWGEPGELFF
TRBV10-3	NA	TRBJ2-1	NA	TGTGCCATCAGTGGTAGGGGAAGTTACAATGAGCAGTTCTTC	CAISGRGSYNEQFF
TRBV4-1	NA	TRBJ1-2	TRBD1	TGCGCCAGCAGCCAAGAGGAGACAGGGGCCTATGGCTACACCTTC	CASSQEETGAYGYTF
TRBV5-1	NA	TRBJ2-7	TRBD1	TGCGCCAGCAGCTTCGGACAGGAGGCGAACGAGCAGTACTTC	CASSFGQEANEQYF
TRBV6-4	NA	TRBJ1-6	TRBD1	TGTGCCAGCAGTGTAGGGGGCAATTCACCCCTCCACTTT	CASSVGGNSPLHF
TRBV28	once	TRBJ1-5	NA	TGTGCCAGCAGTCCGGGGGGGGAAAGGGCCCAGCATTTT	CASSPGGERAQHF
TRBV7-2	few	TRBJ1-5	NA	TGTGCCAGCAGCTTAGTAGGAGGGAACAATCAGCCCCAGCATTTT	CASSLVGGNNQPQHF
TRBV19	NA	TRBJ2-1	NA	TGTGCCAGTACCGACAGGTTTCGGAATGAGCAGTTCTTC	CASTDRFRNEQFF
TRBV7-9	NA	TRBJ2-4	NA	TGTGCCAGCAGCAACGGGGGATTAGACATTCAGTACTTC	CASSNGGLDIQYF
TRBV5-1	NA	TRBJ2-5	TRBD2	TGCGCCAGGGGGACTAGCGGGAGCGGAGAGACCCAGTACTTC	CARGTSGSGETQYF
TRBV6-5	NA	TRBJ2-1	NA	TGTGCCAGCAGTTACCGCGGGACTCACCATTTCAATGAGCAGTTCTTC	CASSYRGTHHFNEQFF
TRBV28	NA	TRBJ2-5	NA	TGTGCCAGCAGTTCCGGGATTTCTACTAAAGAGACCCAGTACTTC	CASSSGISTKETQYF
TRBV15	once	TRBJ1-2	TRBD1	TGTGCCACCAGCAGAGAAGCCAGGGGGCACTATGGCTACACCTTC	CATSREARGHYGYTF